This T cell receptor beta chain appears in the sequencing data of a study of blood T cell repertoires in COVID-19. The germline gives CDR1 MNHEY, CDR2 SVGAGI. CDR3 length: 15 residues. Between the trimmed V and J ends, which lost 11 bases and 0 bases, there was a span of 20 bases. TCRdb's table, derived via immunoSEQ multiplex PCR, lists solely in-frame clones and lacks some. The sample has about 400,000 clones, roughly 90% seen once. The clonotype originates from a woman aged 25 to 45 with active or convalescent COVID-19. This sequence joins TRBV6-5 and TRBJ2-7, with D tentatively TRBD1 (7 bases). Material for sequencing was peripheral blood. The CDR3 DNA follows: TGTGCCGCATCAGGGGGACTCTCGGTCTCCTACGAGCAGTACTTC. Protein product: CAASGGLSVSYEQYF.